These 8 T cell receptor beta chains were all obtained from the same sample, sequenced in a study of CD8 T cells in ankylosing spondylitis. From the 5' RACE reads, TCRdb called clonotypes with MiXCR, one entry per CDR3 protein. Among 250,000 to 350,000 distinct CDR3 sequences listed, 8% were seen once. General observations from the study: One TCR beta motif, made up of under ten highly homologous variants, appeared characteristic of ankylosing spondylitis blood.

No antigen has been assigned to these receptors. Material for sequencing was blood, either unsorted or a sorted T cell fraction (not recorded which). These receptors all stem from a male donor with ankylosing spondylitis.

V usage is TRBV2 and J usage is TRBJ2-1, with 8 bases that match TRBD1. From germline, CDR1 is SNHLY and CDR2 FYNNEI. The CDR3 loop spans 17 amino acids. Germline trimming cut 5 bases from V and 0 bases from J; bases unmatched to any gene: 9. CDR3 in DNA: TGTGCCAGCAGTAGGCAGGGACAGGCCAGCTCCTACAATGAGCAGTTCTTC. Translated: CASSRQGQASSYNEQFF.

This clonotype came up a few times. This chain links TRBV7-2 with TRBJ2-4; D gene ambiguous. Germline CDR1 SGHTA, CDR2 FQGNSA. The germline V and J ends were trimmed by 5 bases and 9 bases, with 14 bases remaining between them. The CDR3 consists of 13 residues. The CDR3 region has the DNA TGTGCCAGCAGCCCTGACGGTATCGGCATTCAGTACTTC. This codes for CASSPDGIGIQYF.

This clonotype turned up a few times. This chain connects TRBV29-1 to TRBJ1-5; 7 nucleotides match TRBD1. The V segment lost 6 bases and the J segment 6 bases; nucleotides outside the gene matches: 5. This CDR3 has 12 amino acids. Germline V gene lookup returns CDR1 SQVTM and CDR2 ANQGSEA. In nucleotides, the CDR3 is TGCAGCGTCGGGACAGAGGGTCAGCCCCAGCATTTT. This encodes CSVGTEGQPQHF.

This sequence joins TRBV3-1 and TRBJ1-2, with TRBD1 as a possible D gene (5 bases). Trimming took off 4 bases at V and 5 bases at J, with 14 bases between the two ends. This CDR3 is 14 amino acids long. Germline CDR1 reads LGHDT; CDR2 reads YNNKEL (reference sequence). The CDR3 DNA reads as TGTGCCAGCAGCCGCACGCAGGGAGGGTATGGCTACACCTTC. Amino acids: CASSRTQGGYGYTF.

This clonotype has a handful of counts. The chain links TRBV4-3 to TRBJ1-1; D is undetermined. Germline loops: CDR1 LGHNA, CDR2 YSLEER. This CDR3 has 14 amino acids. Trimming took off 0 bases at V and 1 base at J, with 6 bases between the two ends. The chain's CDR3 is CASSQDGRNTEAFF. CDR3 coding DNA: TGCGCCAGCAGCCAAGACGGGAGGAACACTGAAGCTTTCTTT.

This clonotype has only a few counts. V and J are TRBV6-5 and TRBJ2-2; D ambiguous. Trimming left V 2 bases short and J 1 base short, with 8 bases between. CDR3 length equals 15 residues. Germline lookup yields CDR1 MNHEY and CDR2 SVGAGI. The CDR3 is CASSYRHGNTGELFF. The CDR3 DNA sequence: TGTGCCAGCAGTTACCGACACGGGAACACCGGGGAGCTGTTTTTT.

This CDR3 reads CASSLAGQLTNEKLFF. Written as DNA, the CDR3 is TGCGCCAGCAGCTTGGCCGGACAGCTTACTAATGAAAAACTGTTTTTT. V is TRBV5-1 and J is TRBJ1-4, with D tentatively TRBD1 (6 bases). Trimming cost V 0 bases and J 2 bases, with 11 bases left between them. The CDR3 is made up of 16 amino acids. The germline V gene encodes CDR1 SGHRS and CDR2 YFSETQ.

This chain joins TRBV12-3 or TRBV12-4 and TRBJ1-5; D is undetermined. This CDR3 comprises 13 residues. The V end was cut by 2 bases, the J end by 7 bases, with 9 bases between. CDR3 in amino acids: CASSLWGDQPQHF. As DNA, the CDR3 is TGTGCCAGCAGTTTATGGGGAGACCAGCCCCAGCATTTT.